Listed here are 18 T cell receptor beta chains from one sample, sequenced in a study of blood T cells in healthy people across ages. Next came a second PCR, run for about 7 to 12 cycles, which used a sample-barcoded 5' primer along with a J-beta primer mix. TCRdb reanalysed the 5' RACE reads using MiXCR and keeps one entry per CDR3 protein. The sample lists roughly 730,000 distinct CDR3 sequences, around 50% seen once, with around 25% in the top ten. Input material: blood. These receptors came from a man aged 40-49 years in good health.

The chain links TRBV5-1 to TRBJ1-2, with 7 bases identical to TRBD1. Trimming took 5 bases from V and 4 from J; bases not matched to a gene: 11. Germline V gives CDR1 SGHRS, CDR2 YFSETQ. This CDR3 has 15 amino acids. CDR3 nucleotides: TGCGCCAGCAGGTCGGGACAGAGCCCTTCCTATGGCTACACCTTC. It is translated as CASRSGQSPSYGYTF.

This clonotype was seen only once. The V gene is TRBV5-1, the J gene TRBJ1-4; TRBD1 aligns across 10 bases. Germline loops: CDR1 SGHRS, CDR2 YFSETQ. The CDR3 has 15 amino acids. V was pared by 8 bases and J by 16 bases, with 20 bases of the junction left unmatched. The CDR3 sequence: CASSQEGQGIRSPFF. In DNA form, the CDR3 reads TGCGCCAGTTCCCAGGAGGGACAGGGGATTCGATCGCCGTTTTTT.

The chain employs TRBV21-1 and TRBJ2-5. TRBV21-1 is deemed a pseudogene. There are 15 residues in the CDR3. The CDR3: CASSKYAGGEETQYF. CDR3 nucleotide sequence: TGTGCCAGCAGCAAATATGCCGGCGGAGAAGAGACCCAGTACTTC.

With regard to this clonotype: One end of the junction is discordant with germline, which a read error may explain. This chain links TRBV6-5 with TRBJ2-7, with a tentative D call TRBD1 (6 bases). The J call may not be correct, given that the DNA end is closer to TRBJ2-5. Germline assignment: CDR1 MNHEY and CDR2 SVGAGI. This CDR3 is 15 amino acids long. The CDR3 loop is CASSFTGNSQGTQYF. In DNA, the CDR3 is TGTGCCAGCAGTTTTACAGGGAACTCACAAGGGACCCAGTACTTC.

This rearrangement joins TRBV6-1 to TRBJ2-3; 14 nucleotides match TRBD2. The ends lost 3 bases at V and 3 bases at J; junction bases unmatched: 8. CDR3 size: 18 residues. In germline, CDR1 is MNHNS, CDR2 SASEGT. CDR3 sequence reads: CASSDRLAGGRLTDTQYF. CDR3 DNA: TGTGCCAGCAGTGACCGACTAGCGGGGGGGCGATTGACAGATACGCAGTATTTT.

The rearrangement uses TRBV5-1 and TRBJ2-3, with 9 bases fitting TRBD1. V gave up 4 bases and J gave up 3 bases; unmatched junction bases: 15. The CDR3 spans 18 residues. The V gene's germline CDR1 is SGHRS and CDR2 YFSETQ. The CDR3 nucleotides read TGCGCCAGCAGCAGGGGGACAGGGACCCAAACGGGGACAGATACGCAGTATTTT. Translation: CASSRGTGTQTGTDTQYF.

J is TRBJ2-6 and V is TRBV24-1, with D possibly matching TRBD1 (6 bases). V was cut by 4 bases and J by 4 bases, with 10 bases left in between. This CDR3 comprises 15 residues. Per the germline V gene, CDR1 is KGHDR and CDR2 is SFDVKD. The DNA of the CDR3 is TGTGCCACCAGTGACCTCGGGACAGGGGCCAACGTCCTGACTTTC. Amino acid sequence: CATSDLGTGANVLTF.

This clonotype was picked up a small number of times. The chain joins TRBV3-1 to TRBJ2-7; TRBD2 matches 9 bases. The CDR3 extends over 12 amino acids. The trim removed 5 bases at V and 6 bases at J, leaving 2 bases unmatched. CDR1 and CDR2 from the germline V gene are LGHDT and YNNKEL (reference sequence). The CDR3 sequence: CASSAGGGEQYF. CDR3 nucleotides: TGTGCCAGCAGCGCGGGAGGGGGCGAGCAGTACTTC.

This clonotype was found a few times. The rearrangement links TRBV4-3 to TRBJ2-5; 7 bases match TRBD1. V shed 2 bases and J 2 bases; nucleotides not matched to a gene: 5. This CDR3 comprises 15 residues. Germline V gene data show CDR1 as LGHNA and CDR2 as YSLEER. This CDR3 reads CASSQQQGPQETQYF. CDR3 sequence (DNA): TGCGCCAGCAGCCAACAACAGGGGCCACAAGAGACCCAGTACTTC.

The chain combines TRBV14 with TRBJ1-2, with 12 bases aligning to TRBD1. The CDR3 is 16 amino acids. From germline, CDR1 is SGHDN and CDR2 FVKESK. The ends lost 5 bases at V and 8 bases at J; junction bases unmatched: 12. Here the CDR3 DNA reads TGTGCCAGCAGCAGATCGGGGGGACAGGGGGCGAAGGGCTACACCTTC. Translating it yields CASSRSGGQGAKGYTF.

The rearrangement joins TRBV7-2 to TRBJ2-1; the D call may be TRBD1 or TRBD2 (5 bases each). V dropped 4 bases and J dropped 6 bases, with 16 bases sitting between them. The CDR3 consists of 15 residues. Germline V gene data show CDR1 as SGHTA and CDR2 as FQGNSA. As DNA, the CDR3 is TGTGCCAGCAGCTCACACGGGGCCCGGGGCAATGAGCAGTTCTTC. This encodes CASSSHGARGNEQFF.

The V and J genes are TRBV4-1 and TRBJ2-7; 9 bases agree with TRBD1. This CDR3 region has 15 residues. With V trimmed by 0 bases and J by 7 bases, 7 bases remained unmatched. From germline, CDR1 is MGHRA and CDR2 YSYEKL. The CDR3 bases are TGCGCCAGCAGCCAAGAGGACAGGACAGGGGATGAGCAGTACTTC. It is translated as CASSQEDRTGDEQYF.

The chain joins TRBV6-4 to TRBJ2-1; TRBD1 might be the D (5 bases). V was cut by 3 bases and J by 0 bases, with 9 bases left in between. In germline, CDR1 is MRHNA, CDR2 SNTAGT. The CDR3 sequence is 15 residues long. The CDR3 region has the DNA TGTGCCAGCAGTGATGGGGCTAGCTCCTACAATGAGCAGTTCTTC. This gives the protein CASSDGASSYNEQFF.

CDR3 coding DNA: TGTGCCAGCAGCCAGCTCAGGGGCTACAATGAGCAGTTCTTC. It is translated as CASSQLRGYNEQFF. This chain connects TRBV11-2 to TRBJ2-1; tentative D call: TRBD1 (6 bases). Germline V gene sequence: CDR1 SGHAT, CDR2 FQNNGV. V lost 5 bases to trimming and J lost 3 bases, with 11 bases between them. The CDR3 is 14 residues long.

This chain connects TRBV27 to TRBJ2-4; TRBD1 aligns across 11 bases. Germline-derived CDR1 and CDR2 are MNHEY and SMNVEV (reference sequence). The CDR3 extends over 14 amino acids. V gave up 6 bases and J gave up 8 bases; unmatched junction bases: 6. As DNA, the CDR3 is TGTGCCAGCAGCCAGGACAGGGGGCGGGACATTCAGTACTTC. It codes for CASSQDRGRDIQYF.

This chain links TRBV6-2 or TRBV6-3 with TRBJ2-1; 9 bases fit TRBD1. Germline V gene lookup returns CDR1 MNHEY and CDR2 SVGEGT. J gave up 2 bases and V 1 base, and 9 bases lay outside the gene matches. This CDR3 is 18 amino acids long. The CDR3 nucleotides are TGTGCCAGCAGTTACTGGGGACAGGGAGACCGACCCTACAATGAGCAGTTCTTC. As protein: CASSYWGQGDRPYNEQFF.

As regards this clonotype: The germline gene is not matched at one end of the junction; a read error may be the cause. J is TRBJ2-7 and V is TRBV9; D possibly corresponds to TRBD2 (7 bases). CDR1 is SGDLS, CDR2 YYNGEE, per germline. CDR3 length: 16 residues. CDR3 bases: TGTGCCAGCATCCACAGGAGGGGGGGGATCTCCGACGAGCAGTACTTC. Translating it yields CASIHRRGGISDEQYF.

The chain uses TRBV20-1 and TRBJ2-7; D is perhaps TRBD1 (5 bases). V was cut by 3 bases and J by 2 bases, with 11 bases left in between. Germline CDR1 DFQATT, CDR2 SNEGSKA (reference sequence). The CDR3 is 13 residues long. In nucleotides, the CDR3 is TGCAGTGCTAGCACAGGTCCCACCTACGAGCAGTACTTC. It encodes CSASTGPTYEQYF.